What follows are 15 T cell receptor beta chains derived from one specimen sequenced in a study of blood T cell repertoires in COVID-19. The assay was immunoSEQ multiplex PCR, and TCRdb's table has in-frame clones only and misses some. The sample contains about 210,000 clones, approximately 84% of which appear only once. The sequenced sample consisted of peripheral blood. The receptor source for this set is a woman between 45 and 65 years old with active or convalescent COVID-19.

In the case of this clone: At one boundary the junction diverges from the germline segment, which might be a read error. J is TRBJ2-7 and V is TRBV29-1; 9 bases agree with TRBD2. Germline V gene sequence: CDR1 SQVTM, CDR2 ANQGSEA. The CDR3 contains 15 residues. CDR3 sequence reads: CSLEVAGVTGYEQYF. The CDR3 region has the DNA TGCAGCCTTGAAGTAGCGGGAGTCACCGGATACGAGCAGTACTTC.

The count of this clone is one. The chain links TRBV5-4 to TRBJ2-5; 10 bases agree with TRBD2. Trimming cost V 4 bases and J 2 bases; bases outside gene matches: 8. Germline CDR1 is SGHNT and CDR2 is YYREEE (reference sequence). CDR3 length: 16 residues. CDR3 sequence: CASSPGLAKVQETQYF. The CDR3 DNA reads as TGTGCCAGCAGCCCGGGACTAGCGAAGGTGCAAGAGACCCAGTACTTC. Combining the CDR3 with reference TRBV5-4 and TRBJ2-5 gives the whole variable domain ETGVTQSPTHLIKTRGQQVTLRCSSQSGHNTVSWYQQALGQGPQFIFQYYREEENGRGNFPPRFSGLQFPNYSSELNVNALELDDSALYLCASSPGLAKVQETQYFGPGTRLLVL.

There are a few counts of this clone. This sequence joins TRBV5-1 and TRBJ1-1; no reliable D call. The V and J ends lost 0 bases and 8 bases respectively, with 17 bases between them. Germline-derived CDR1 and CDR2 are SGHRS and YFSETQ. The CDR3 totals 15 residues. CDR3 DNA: TGCGCCAGCAGCTTGGCCTTTGACTCGGGTGCAGAAGCTTTCTTT. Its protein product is CASSLAFDSGAEAFF.

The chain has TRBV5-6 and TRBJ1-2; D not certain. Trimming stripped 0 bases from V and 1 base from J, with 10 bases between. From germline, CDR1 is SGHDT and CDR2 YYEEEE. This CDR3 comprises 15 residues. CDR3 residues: CASSLVAAFNYGYTF. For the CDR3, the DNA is TGTGCCAGCAGCTTGGTGGCGGCCTTTAACTATGGCTACACCTTC.

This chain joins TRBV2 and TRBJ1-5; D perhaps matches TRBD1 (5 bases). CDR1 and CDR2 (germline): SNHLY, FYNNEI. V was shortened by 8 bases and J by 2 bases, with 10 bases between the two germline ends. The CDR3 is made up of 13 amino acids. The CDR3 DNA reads TGTGCCAGCCGGGGGGTCCGCAATCAGCCCCAGCATTTT. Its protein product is CASRGVRNQPQHF.

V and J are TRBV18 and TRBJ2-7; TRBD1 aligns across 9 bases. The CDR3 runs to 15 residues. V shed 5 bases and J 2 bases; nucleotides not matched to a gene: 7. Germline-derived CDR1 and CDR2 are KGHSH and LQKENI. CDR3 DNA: TGTGCCAGCTCAACTCCGGGACAGGGCCCCTACGAGCAGTACTTC. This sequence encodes CASSTPGQGPYEQYF.

CDR3 region: CATSRDLAGGEQYV. Here the CDR3 DNA reads TGTGCCACCAGCAGAGATCTGGCGGGGGGCGAGCAGTACGTC. V usage is TRBV15 and J usage is TRBJ2-7; TRBD2 agrees at 8 bases. This CDR3 region has 14 residues. J was trimmed by 6 bases and V by 0 bases; bases with no gene match: 4. Looked up from germline, CDR1 is LNHNV and CDR2 is YYDKDF (reference sequence).

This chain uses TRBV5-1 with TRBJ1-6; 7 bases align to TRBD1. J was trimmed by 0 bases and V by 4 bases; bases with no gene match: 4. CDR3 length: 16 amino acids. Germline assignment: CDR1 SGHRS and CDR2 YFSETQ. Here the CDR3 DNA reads TGCGCCAGCAGCCCAGGGGACAGCTCCTATAATTCACCCCTCCACTTT. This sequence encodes CASSPGDSSYNSPLHF.

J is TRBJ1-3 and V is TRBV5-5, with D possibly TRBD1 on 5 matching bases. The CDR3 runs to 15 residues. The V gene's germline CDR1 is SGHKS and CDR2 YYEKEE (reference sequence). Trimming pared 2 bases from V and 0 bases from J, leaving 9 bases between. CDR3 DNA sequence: TGTGCCAGCAGCTTCCAGGGAAGCTCTGGAAACACCATATATTTT. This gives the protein CASSFQGSSGNTIYF.

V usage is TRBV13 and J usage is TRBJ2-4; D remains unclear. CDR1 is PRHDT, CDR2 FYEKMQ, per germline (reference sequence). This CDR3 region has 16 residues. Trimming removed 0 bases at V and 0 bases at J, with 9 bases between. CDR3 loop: CASSLGPGLAKNIQYF. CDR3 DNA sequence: TGTGCCAGCAGCTTAGGCCCTGGCCTAGCCAAAAACATTCAGTACTTC. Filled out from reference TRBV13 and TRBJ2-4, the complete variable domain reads AAGVIQSPRHLIKEKRETATLKCYPIPRHDTVYWYQQGPGQDPQFLISFYEKMQSDKGSIPDRFSAQQFSDYHSELNMSSLELGDSALYFCASSLGPGLAKNIQYFGAGTRLSVL.

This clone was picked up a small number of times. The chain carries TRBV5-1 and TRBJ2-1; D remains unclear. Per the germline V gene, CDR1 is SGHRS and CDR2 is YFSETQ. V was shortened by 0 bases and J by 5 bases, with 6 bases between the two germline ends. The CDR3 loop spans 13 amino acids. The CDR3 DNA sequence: TGCGCCAGCAGCTTGGGAGACAACAATGAGCAGTTCTTC. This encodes CASSLGDNNEQFF.

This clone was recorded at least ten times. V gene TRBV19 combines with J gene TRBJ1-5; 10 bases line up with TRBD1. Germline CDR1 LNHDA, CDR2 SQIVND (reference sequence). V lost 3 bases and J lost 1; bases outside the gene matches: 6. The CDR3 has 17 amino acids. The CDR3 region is CASSIRDRGLSNQPQHF. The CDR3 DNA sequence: TGTGCCAGTAGTATCCGGGACAGGGGATTGAGCAATCAGCCCCAGCATTTT.

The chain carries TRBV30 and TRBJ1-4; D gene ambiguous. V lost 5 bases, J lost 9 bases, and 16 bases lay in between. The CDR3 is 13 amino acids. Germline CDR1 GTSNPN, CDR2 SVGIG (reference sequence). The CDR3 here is CAWLGSTGQKLFF. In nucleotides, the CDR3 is TGTGCCTGGCTCGGGTCCACCGGCCAAAAACTGTTTTTT.

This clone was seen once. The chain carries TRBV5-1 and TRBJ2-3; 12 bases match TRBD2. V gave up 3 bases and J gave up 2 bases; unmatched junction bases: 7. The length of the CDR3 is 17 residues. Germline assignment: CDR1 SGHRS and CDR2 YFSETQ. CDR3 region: CASSSGGLAGITDTQYF. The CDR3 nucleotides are TGCGCCAGCAGCTCGGGAGGACTAGCGGGGATCACAGATACGCAGTATTTT.

CDR3 in DNA: TGTGCCAGCAGCTTGCCGACAGGGGCGAACACTGAAGCTTTCTTT. It is translated as CASSLPTGANTEAFF. V usage is TRBV5-6 and J usage is TRBJ1-1; 8 bases are a match to TRBD1. The ends lost 1 base at V and 1 base at J; junction bases unmatched: 3. Germline V CDR1 and CDR2: SGHDT, YYEEEE. This CDR3 has 15 residues.